These 4 T cell receptor beta chains came from one sample sequenced in a study of blood T cell repertoires in COVID-19 (TCRdb year 2020). Library prep was done by the immunoSEQ multiplex PCR assay. TCRdb obtained this table from immuneACCESS and retained in-frame rearrangements with V and J assigned. These tables miss some clones; where compared with another copy, unresolved V genes account for less than half of the shortfall, and the remainder is unexplained. This sample lists about 170,000 clones; approximately 95% were detected once. The ten largest account for roughly 4.5% of the sample. Sequencing used peripheral blood. These receptors all come from a woman aged 45-65 years with acute or convalescent COVID-19.

The rearrangement links TRBV24-1 to TRBJ2-1; 7 bases agree with TRBD2. Unmatched junction bases numbered 10, after V lost 3 bases and J lost 3 bases. The germline V gene encodes CDR1 KGHDR and CDR2 SFDVKD. CDR3 length: 17 residues. This chain's CDR3 is CATSDSQTSLGYNEQFF. The DNA of the CDR3 is TGTGCCACCAGTGATAGTCAGACTAGCCTCGGCTACAATGAGCAGTTCTTC.

The J gene is TRBJ1-2, the V gene TRBV10-3, with D possibly being TRBD1 (6 bases). V lost 7 bases, J lost 5 bases, and 17 bases lay in between. Germline V CDR1 and CDR2: ENHRY, SYGVKD. This CDR3 spans 14 amino acids. Here the CDR3 DNA reads TGTGCCATCACGGAAGGTAGACAGGAGTATGGCTACACCTTC. This encodes CAITEGRQEYGYTF.

This rearrangement joins TRBV28 to TRBJ2-7; perhaps TRBD2 as D (5 bases). The V end was cut by 5 bases, the J end by 2 bases, with 10 bases between. Per germline, CDR1 MDHEN and CDR2 SYDVKM. The CDR3 is 13 residues long. CDR3 residues: CASSDRLPYEQYF. The CDR3 DNA reads as TGTGCCAGCAGTGACCGACTACCCTACGAGCAGTACTTC.

This clone appeared a single time. The chain carries TRBV28 and TRBJ1-1; the match to TRBD1 covers 11 bases. The CDR3 loop spans 14 amino acids. The J segment lost 5 bases and the V segment lost 9 bases, leaving 8 bases of the junction unmatched. The V gene's germline CDR1 is MDHEN and CDR2 SYDVKM. The CDR3 reads CASRGQGVFTEAFF. The CDR3 DNA sequence: TGTGCCAGTCGGGGACAGGGGGTTTTTACTGAAGCTTTCTTT.